This is a list of T cell receptor beta chains from one sample in a study of cytomegalovirus exposure and HLA in healthy donors. Libraries were prepared by immunoSEQ multiplex PCR; TCRdb keeps only in-frame clonotypes and omits some of them. The sample has 70,000 to 90,000 clones; roughly 61% are singletons. Material for sequencing was PBMCs. The receptor set was obtained from a woman between 35 and 50 years old in good health and CMV-seropositive. CDR3s include the opening cysteine and the closing phenylalanine or tryptophan. D genes are given only for firm matches. Clone size is stated in some rows and not others, as once, few, many or a class when expanded.

.	.	TRBJ1-2	TRBV4-3	CASSQDRLNYGYTF	TGCGCCAGCAGCCAAGACAGACTAAACTATGGCTACACCTTC
.	.	TRBJ2-7	TRBV19	CASSIGHTYEQYF	TGTGCCAGTAGTATAGGACATACATACGAGCAGTACTTC
.	.	TRBJ2-1	TRBV7-2	CASSDYSDEQFF	TGTGCCAGCAGCGACTACAGCGATGAGCAGTTCTTC
few	TRBD1	TRBJ2-7	TRBV5-4	CASSPDRGFNEQYF	TGTGCCAGCAGCCCCGACAGGGGATTCAACGAGCAGTACTTC
.	.	TRBJ2-2	TRBV5-3	CARSLRECGGTANTGELFF	TGTGCCAGAAGCTTAAGGGAATGCGGCGGGACAGCCAACACCGGGGAGCTGTTTTTT
.	TRBD1	TRBJ1-2	TRBV5-4	CASSSGQAYGYTF	TGTGCCAGCAGTTCCGGACAGGCCTATGGCTACACCTTC
.	.	TRBJ1-2	TRBV7-2	CASSPLGGPYGYTF	TGTGCCAGCAGCCCCCTGGGGGGGCCCTATGGCTACACCTTC
.	TRBD2	TRBJ2-1	TRBV18	CASSPRAPSGSEWNEQFF	TGTGCCAGCTCACCACGAGCGCCTAGCGGGAGTGAGTGGAATGAGCAGTTCTTC
few	TRBD2	TRBJ2-7	TRBV7-6	CASSPTSGTYEQYF	TGTGCCAGCAGCCCGACTAGCGGTACCTACGAGCAGTACTTC
.	TRBD2	TRBJ2-1	TRBV29-1	CSETSDPYNEQFF	TGCAGCGAAACTAGCGACCCATACAATGAGCAGTTCTTC
.	.	TRBJ1-2	TRBV6-1	CASTVVGGARGGYTF	TGTGCCAGCACCGTGGTGGGGGGGGCGCGAGGAGGCTACACCTTC